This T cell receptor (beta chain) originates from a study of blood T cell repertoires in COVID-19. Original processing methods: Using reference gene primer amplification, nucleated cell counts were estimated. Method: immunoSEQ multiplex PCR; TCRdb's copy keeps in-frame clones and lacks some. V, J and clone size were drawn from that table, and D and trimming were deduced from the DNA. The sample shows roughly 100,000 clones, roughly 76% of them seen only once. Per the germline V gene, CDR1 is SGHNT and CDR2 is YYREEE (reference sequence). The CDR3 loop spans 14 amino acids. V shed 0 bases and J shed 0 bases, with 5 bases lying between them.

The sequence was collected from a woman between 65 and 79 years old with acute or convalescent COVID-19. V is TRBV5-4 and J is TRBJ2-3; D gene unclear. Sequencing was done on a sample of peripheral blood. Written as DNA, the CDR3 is TGTGCCAGCAGCTTGGTGTCTAGCACAGATACGCAGTATTTT. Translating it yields CASSLVSSTDTQYF.